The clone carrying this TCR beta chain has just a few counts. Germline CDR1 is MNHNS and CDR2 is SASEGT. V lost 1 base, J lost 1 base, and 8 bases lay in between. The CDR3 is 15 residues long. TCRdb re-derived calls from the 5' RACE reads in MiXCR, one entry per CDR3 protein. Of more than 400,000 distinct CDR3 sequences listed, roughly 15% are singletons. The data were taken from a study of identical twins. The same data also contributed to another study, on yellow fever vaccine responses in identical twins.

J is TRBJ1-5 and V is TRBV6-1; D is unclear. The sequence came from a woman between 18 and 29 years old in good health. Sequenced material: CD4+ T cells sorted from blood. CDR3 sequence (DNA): TGTGCCAGCAGTGAAGGGCAGGCGAGCAATCAGCCCCAGCATTTT. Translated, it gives CASSEGQASNQPQHF.